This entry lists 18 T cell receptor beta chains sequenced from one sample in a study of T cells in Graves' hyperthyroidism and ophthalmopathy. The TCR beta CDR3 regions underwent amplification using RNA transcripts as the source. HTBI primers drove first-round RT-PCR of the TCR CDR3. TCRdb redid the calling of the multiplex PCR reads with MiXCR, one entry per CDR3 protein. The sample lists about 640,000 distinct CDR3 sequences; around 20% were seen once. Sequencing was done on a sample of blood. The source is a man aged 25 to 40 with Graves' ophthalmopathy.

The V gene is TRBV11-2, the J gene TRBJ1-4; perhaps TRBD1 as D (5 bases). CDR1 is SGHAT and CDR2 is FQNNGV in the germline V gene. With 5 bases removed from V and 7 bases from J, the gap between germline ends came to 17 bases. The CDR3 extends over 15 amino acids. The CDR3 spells CASSLAGIQGEKLFF. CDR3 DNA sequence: TGTGCCAGCAGCCTGGCGGGTATCCAGGGTGAAAAACTGTTTTTT.

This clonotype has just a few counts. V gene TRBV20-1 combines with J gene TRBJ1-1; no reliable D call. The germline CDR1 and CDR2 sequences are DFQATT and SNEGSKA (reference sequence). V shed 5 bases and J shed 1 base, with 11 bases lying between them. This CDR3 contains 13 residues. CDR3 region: CSAPRLENTEAFF. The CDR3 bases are TGCAGTGCTCCCCGTCTGGAGAACACTGAAGCTTTCTTT.

This CDR3 is CATRTGGRADTQYF. CDR3 nucleotide sequence: TGTGCCACGCGGACAGGGGGAAGGGCAGATACGCAGTATTTT. This chain uses TRBV6-1 with TRBJ2-3; 10 bases are shared with TRBD1. CDR3 length: 14 amino acids. V dropped 10 bases and J dropped 4; count of bases not matched to a gene: 8. Germline-derived CDR1 and CDR2 are MNHNS and SASEGT.

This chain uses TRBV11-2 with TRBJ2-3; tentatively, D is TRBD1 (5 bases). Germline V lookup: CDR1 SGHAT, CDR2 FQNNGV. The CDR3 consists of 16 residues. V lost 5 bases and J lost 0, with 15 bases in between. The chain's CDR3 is CASSPDGQISTDTQYF. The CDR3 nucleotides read TGTGCCAGCAGCCCGGACGGACAAATAAGCACAGATACGCAGTATTTT.

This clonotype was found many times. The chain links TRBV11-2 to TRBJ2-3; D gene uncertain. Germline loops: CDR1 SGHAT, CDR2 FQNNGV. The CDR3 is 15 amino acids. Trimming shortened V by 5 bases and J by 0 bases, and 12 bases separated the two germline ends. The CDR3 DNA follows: TGTGCCAGCAGCGGGATGGGCGGAAGCACAGATACGCAGTATTTT. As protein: CASSGMGGSTDTQYF.

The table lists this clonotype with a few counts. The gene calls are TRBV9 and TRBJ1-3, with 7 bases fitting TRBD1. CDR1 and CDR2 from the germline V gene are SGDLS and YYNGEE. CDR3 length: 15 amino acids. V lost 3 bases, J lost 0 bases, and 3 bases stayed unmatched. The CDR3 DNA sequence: TGTGCCAGCAGCGGACAGGGTCTCTCTGGAAACACCATATATTTT. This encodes CASSGQGLSGNTIYF.

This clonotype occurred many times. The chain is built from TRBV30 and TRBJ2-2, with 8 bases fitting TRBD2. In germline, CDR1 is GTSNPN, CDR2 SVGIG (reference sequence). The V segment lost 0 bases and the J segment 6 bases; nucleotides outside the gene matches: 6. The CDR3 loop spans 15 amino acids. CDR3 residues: CAWSVLPGGAGELFF. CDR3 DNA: TGTGCCTGGAGTGTACTTCCGGGAGGGGCCGGGGAGCTGTTTTTT. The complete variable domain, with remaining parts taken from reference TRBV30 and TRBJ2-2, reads SQTIHQWPATLVQPVGSPLSLECTVEGTSNPNLYWYRQAAGRGLQLLFYSVGIGQISSEVPQNLSASRPQDRQFILSSKKLLLSDSGFYLCAWSVLPGGAGELFFGEGSRLTVL.

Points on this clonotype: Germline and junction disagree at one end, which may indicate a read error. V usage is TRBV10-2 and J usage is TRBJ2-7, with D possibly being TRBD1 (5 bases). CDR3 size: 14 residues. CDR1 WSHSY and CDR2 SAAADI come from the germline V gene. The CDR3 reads CAGSEIRVLDEQYF. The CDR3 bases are TGCGCCGGCAGTGAGATCAGGGTACTCGACGAGCAGTACTTC.

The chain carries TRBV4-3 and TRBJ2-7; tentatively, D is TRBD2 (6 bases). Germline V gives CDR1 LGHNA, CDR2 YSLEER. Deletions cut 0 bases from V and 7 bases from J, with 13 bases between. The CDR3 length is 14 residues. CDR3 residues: CASSQEAGLREQYF. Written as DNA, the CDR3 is TGCGCCAGCAGCCAAGAGGCAGGACTACGGGAGCAGTACTTC.

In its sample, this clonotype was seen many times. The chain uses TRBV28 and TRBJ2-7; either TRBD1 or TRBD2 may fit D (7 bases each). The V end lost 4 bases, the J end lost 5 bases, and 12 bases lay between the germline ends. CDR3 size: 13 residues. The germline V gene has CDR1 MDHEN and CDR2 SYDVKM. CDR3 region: CASSSGGDHEQYF. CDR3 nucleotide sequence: TGTGCCAGCAGTTCAGGGGGGGATCACGAGCAGTACTTC.

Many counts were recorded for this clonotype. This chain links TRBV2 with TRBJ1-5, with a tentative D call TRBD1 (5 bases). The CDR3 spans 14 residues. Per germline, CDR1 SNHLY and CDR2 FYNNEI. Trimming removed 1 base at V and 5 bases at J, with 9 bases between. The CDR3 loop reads CASSEVGGDQPQHF. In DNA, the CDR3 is TGTGCCAGCAGTGAAGTCGGGGGGGATCAGCCCCAGCATTTT.

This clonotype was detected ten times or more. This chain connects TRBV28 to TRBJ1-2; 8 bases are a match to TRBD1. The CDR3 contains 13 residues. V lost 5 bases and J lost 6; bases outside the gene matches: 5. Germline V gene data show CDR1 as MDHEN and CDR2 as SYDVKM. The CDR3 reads CASSPGGEDGYTF. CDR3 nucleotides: TGTGCCAGCAGTCCAGGGGGCGAGGATGGCTACACCTTC.

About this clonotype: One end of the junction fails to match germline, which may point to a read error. As DNA, the CDR3 is TGTGCTAGCAGCCCGGCCGGAAATGAGCAGTTCTTC. As protein: CASSPAGNEQFF. The rearrangement uses TRBV7-7 and TRBJ2-1; D is undetermined. CDR1 is SSHAT, CDR2 FNYEAQ, per germline (reference sequence). The CDR3 is 12 amino acids.

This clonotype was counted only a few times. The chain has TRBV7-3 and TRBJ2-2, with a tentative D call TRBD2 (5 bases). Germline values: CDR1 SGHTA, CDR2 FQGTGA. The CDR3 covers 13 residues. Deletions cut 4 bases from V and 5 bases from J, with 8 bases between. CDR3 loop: CASSSSRTGELFF. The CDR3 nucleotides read TGTGCCAGCAGCTCTAGCCGTACCGGGGAGCTGTTTTTT.

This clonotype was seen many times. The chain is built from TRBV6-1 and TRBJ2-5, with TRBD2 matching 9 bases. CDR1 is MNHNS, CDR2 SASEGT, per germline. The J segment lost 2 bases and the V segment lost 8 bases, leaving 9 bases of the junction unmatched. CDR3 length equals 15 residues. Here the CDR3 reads CASSLASGAQETQYF. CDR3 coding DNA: TGTGCCAGCTCCCTTGCTAGCGGGGCTCAAGAGACCCAGTACTTC.

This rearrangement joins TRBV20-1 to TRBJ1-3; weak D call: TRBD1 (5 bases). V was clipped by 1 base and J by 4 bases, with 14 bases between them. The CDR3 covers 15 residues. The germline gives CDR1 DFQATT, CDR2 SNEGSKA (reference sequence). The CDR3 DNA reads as TGCAGTGCTAGAGCAACCTGGGACGCGGGAAACACCATATATTTT. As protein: CSARATWDAGNTIYF.

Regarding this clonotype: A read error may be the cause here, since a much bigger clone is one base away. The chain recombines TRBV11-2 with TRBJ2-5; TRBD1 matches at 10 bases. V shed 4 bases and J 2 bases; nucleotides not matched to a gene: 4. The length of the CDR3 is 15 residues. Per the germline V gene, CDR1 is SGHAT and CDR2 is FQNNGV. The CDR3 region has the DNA TGTGCCAGCAGCTCCGACAGGGGGCTGCAAGAGACCCAGTACTTC. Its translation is CASSSDRGLQETQYF.

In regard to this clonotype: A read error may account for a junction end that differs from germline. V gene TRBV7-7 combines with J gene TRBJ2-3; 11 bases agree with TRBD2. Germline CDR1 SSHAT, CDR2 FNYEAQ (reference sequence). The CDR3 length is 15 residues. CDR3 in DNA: TGTGCTAGCAGCACGGGACTAGCGGACACAGATACGCAGTATTTT. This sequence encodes CASSTGLADTDTQYF.